These T cell receptor beta chains were read from a single sample in a study of T-cell reconstitution after alpha-beta-depleted transplantation in children. TCRdb passed the PCR reads through MiXCR, listing each CDR3 protein once. The sample lists about a million distinct CDR3 sequences, under 30% occurring once. The input for sequencing was PBMCs, mostly from graft donor cells, taken 360 days after TCRalphabeta/CD19-depleted stem cell transplant. Source of these receptors: a boy in the first two years of life who had a stem cell transplant for SCID, so the T cells may come from the graft donor. Each CDR3 is given with its conserved first and last residue. A D gene is named only where the DNA matches it firmly. For some rows the clone size is stated as once, few or many, or as a class when expanded; others skip it.

CDR3aa | CDR3nt | d_gene | abundance | j_gene | v_gene
CASSPQGVGDIQYF | TGTGCCAGCAGCCCACAGGGGGTTGGGGACATTCAGTACTTC | TRBD1 | . | TRBJ2-4 | TRBV7-2
CSARRFEGQLTEAFF | TGCAGTGCTAGACGGTTTGAGGGGCAGCTCACTGAAGCTTTCTTT | . | few | TRBJ1-1 | TRBV20-1
CAISELAGVQETQYF | TGTGCCATCAGTGAGCTAGCGGGGGTACAAGAGACCCAGTACTTC | TRBD2 | . | TRBJ2-5 | TRBV10-3
CASSFDAITNSGNTIYF | TGTGCCAGCAGCTTTGACGCTATAACAAACTCTGGAAACACCATATATTTT | . | . | TRBJ1-3 | TRBV7-9
CASSSLTSGGAYNEQFF | TGTGCCAGCAGCTCCCTGACTAGCGGGGGGGCCTACAATGAGCAGTTCTTC | TRBD2 | . | TRBJ2-1 | TRBV5-4
CASSFWVRDTGELFF | TGTGCCAGCAGTTTTTGGGTCAGGGACACCGGGGAGCTGTTTTTT | . | once | TRBJ2-2 | TRBV12-3/TRBV12-4
CASSHGGGSNQPQHF | TGTGCCAGCAGCCATGGGGGGGGAAGCAATCAGCCCCAGCATTTT | . | . | TRBJ1-5 | TRBV7-8
CASSYELAGVEQYF | TGTGCCAGCAGTTACGAACTAGCGGGGGTAGAGCAGTACTTC | TRBD2 | . | TRBJ2-7 | TRBV6-5
CASSSADGRNYGYTF | TGTGCCAGCAGTTCCGCCGACGGGCGGAACTATGGCTACACCTTC | . | . | TRBJ1-2 | TRBV6-5
CSALPLAGDSYNEQFF | TGCAGTGCTCTCCCGTTAGCGGGGGACTCCTACAATGAGCAGTTCTTC | TRBD2 | . | TRBJ2-1 | TRBV20-1
CASRSTVVKTQYF | TGTGCCAGCAGGAGTACAGTAGTTAAGACCCAGTACTTC | . | once | TRBJ2-5 | TRBV6-6
CASRALFYGYTF | TGTGCCAGCAGGGCGCTCTTCTATGGCTACACCTTC | . | few | TRBJ1-2 | TRBV21-1
CASSLGHNSYNEQFF | TGCGCCAGCAGCCTGGGACACAACTCCTACAATGAGCAGTTCTTC | . | many | TRBJ2-1 | TRBV5-1
CASSAPGKYTEAFF | TGTGCCAGCAGCGCCCCAGGGAAGTACACTGAAGCTTTCTTT | . | . | TRBJ1-1 | TRBV5-5
CSARDFTSTDTQYF | TGCAGTGCTAGAGATTTTACAAGCACAGATACGCAGTATTTT | . | . | TRBJ2-3 | TRBV20-1
CSARRGSSNEQFF | TGCAGTGCTAGAAGGGGATCCAGCAATGAGCAGTTCTTC | . | few | TRBJ2-1 | TRBV20-1
CASRADRVGEQYF | TGTGCCAGCAGGGCAGACAGGGTCGGCGAGCAGTACTTC | TRBD1 | . | TRBJ2-7 | TRBV28
CASSLGLAVEYEQYF | TGTGCCAGCAGCTTAGGACTAGCAGTAGAATACGAGCAGTACTTC | TRBD2 | . | TRBJ2-7 | TRBV7-8
CSARDVRSYEQYF | TGCAGTGCTAGAGATGTCAGGAGCTACGAGCAGTACTTC | . | few | TRBJ2-7 | TRBV20-1
CASSVTWSSYNEQFF | TGTGCCAGCAGTGTGACTTGGAGCTCCTACAATGAGCAGTTCTTC | . | few | TRBJ2-1 | TRBV6-1
CATSRPPGTGRTEAFF | TGTGCCACCAGCAGACCCCCCGGGACAGGGCGCACTGAAGCTTTCTTT | TRBD1 | . | TRBJ1-1 | TRBV15
CSAPYRTGRSTDTQYF | TGCAGTGCTCCCTACCGGACAGGACGAAGCACAGATACGCAGTATTTT | TRBD1 | few | TRBJ2-3 | TRBV20-1
CASGNGGRANVLTF | TGTGCCAGCGGCAACGGGGGACGGGCCAACGTCCTGACTTTC | . | . | TRBJ2-6 | TRBV12-3/TRBV12-4
CASTHTGRITDTQYF | TGTGCCAGCACCCACACGGGACGGATCACAGATACGCAGTATTTT | . | few | TRBJ2-3 | TRBV28
CASSFYPADTQYF | TGTGCCAGCAGCTTTTACCCCGCGGATACGCAGTATTTT | . | . | TRBJ2-3 | TRBV11-3
CAISDQTGSNQPQHF | TGTGCCATCAGTGACCAAACAGGGAGCAATCAGCCCCAGCATTTT | . | . | TRBJ1-5 | TRBV10-3
CAILPGLGQGGSGANVLTF | TGTGCCATCTTACCCGGCCTGGGACAGGGAGGGTCTGGGGCCAACGTCCTGACTTTC | TRBD1 | . | TRBJ2-6 | TRBV10-3
CASSFSLSNQPQHF | TGTGCCAGCAGTTTTTCCCTAAGCAATCAGCCCCAGCATTTT | . | . | TRBJ1-5 | TRBV12-3/TRBV12-4
CSGLHTEAFF | TGCAGCGGCCTGCACACTGAAGCTTTCTTT | . | . | TRBJ1-1 | TRBV29-1
CASSDRARVDYEQYF | TGTGCCAGCAGTGATAGGGCCAGGGTGGACTACGAGCAGTACTTC | . | . | TRBJ2-7 | TRBV2
CASSAWGDSDNEQFF | TGTGCCAGCAGTGCCTGGGGAGACAGTGACAATGAGCAGTTCTTC | . | few | TRBJ2-1 | TRBV2
CSASGDSSYNEQFF | TGCAGTGCTAGTGGGGACAGTTCCTACAATGAGCAGTTCTTC | TRBD1 | . | TRBJ2-1 | TRBV20-1
CASSPLGRNEQFF | TGTGCCAGCTCACCCCTCGGGAGGAATGAGCAGTTCTTC | TRBD2 | . | TRBJ2-1 | TRBV18
CASSYGADPPGELFF | TGTGCCAGCAGTTACGGGGCAGATCCCCCCGGGGAGCTGTTTTTT | . | many | TRBJ2-2 | TRBV6-5
CAISRAEEANEKLFF | TGTGCCATCAGTCGGGCCGAGGAAGCTAATGAAAAACTGTTTTTT | . | . | TRBJ1-4 | TRBV10-3
CASSQDSGPSYNEQFF | TGTGCCAGCAGCCAAGATAGCGGGCCGTCCTACAATGAGCAGTTCTTC | TRBD2 | many | TRBJ2-1 | TRBV4-2
CASSPYTAAYEQYF | TGTGCCAGCAGCCCTTATACAGCCGCCTACGAGCAGTACTTC | . | . | TRBJ2-7 | TRBV7-2
CASSPGLALYEQYF | TGTGCCAGCAGCCCGGGACTAGCTCTCTACGAGCAGTACTTC | TRBD2 | . | TRBJ2-7 | TRBV7-2
CASSLSIRTGTGELFF | TGCGCCAGCAGCTTGTCTATTCGGACAGGGACCGGGGAGCTGTTTTTT | TRBD1 | few | TRBJ2-2 | TRBV5-1
CASSLDGSTYEQYF | TGTGCCAGCAGCTTAGATGGGTCGACGTACGAGCAGTACTTC | . | once | TRBJ2-7 | TRBV7-9
CASSYEGGNSPLHF | TGTGCCAGCAGTTATGAGGGGGGTAATTCACCCCTCCACTTT | . | . | TRBJ1-6 | TRBV6-5
CASRGTVGTDTQYF | TGTGCCAGCAGAGGGACCGTCGGCACAGATACGCAGTATTTT | . | few | TRBJ2-3 | TRBV12-3/TRBV12-4
CATSRGGRGRGETQYF | TGTGCCACCAGCAGAGGCGGCAGGGGAAGAGGCGAGACCCAGTACTTC | . | few | TRBJ2-5 | TRBV15
CSARREDNEQFF | TGCAGTGCCCGAAGGGAGGACAATGAGCAGTTCTTC | . | . | TRBJ2-1 | TRBV20-1
CASSFGGPKNEQFF | TGTGCCAGCAGTTTCGGGGGCCCAAAAAATGAGCAGTTCTTC | . | few | TRBJ2-1 | TRBV12-3/TRBV12-4
CATSDLRVGHECYEQYF | TGTGCCACCAGTGATTTGCGCGTAGGTCACGAGTGCTACGAGCAGTACTTC | . | . | TRBJ2-7 | TRBV24-1
CASGSTAVGEQYF | TGTGCCAGCGGTTCGACAGCGGTTGGCGAGCAGTACTTC | . | . | TRBJ2-7 | TRBV12-3/TRBV12-4
CASSRVWMDTEAFF | TGTGCCAGCAGCCGTGTTTGGATGGACACTGAAGCTTTCTTT | . | . | TRBJ1-1 | TRBV5-6
CASSHPKGTINTGELFF | TGTGCCAGCAGCCATCCGAAGGGGACAATCAACACCGGGGAGCTGTTTTTT | . | few | TRBJ2-2 | TRBV9
CASSYVWGPAPGNEQFF | TGTGCCAGCAGTTACGTCTGGGGTCCTGCGCCGGGCAATGAGCAGTTCTTC | . | few | TRBJ2-1 | TRBV6-5
CASSVRDNEKLFF | TGTGCCAGCAGCGTCCGGGACAATGAAAAACTGTTTTTT | . | few | TRBJ1-4 | TRBV7-9